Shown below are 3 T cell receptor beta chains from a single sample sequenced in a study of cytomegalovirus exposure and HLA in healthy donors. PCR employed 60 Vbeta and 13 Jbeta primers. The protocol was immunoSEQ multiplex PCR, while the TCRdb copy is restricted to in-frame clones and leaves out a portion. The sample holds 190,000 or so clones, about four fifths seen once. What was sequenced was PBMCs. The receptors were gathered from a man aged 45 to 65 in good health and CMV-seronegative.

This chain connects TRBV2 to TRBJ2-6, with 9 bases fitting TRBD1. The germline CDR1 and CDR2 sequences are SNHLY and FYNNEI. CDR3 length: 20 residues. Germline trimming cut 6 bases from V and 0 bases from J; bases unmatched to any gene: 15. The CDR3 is CASRLRTGTGPSSGANVLTF. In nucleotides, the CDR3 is TGTGCCAGCAGACTTAGGACCGGGACAGGGCCGAGCTCTGGGGCCAACGTCCTGACTTTC.

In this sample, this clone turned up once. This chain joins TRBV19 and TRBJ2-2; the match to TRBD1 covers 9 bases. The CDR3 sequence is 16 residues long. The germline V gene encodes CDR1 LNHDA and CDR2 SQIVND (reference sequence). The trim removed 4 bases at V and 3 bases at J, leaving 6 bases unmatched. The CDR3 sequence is CASSTEQGAYTGELFF. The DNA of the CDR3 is TGTGCCAGTAGTACCGAACAGGGGGCTTACACCGGGGAGCTGTTTTTT. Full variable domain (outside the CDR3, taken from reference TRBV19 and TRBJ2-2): DGGITQSPKYLFRKEGQNVTLSCEQNLNHDAMYWYRQDPGQGLRLIYYSQIVNDFQKGDIAEGYSVSREKKESFPLTVTSAQKNPTAFYLCASSTEQGAYTGELFFGEGSRLTVL.

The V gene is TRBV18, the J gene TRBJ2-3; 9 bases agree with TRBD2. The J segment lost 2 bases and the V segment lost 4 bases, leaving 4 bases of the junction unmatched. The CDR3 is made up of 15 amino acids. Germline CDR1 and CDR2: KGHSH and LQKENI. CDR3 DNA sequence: TGTGCCAGCTCACGTAGCGGGGGAGTCACAGATACGCAGTATTTT. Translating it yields CASSRSGGVTDTQYF.